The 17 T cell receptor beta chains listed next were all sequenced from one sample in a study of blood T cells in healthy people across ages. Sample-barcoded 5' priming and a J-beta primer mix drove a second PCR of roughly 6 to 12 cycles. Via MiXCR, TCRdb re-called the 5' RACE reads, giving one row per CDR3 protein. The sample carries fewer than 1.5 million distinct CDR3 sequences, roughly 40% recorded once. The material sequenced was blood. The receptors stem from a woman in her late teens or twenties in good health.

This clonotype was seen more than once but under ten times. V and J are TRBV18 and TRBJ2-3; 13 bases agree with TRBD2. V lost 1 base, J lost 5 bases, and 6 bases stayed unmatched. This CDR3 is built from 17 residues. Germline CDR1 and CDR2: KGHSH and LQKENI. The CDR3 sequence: CASSPRTSGSSGDTQYF. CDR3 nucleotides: TGTGCCAGCTCACCACGGACTAGCGGGAGTTCAGGAGATACGCAGTATTTT.

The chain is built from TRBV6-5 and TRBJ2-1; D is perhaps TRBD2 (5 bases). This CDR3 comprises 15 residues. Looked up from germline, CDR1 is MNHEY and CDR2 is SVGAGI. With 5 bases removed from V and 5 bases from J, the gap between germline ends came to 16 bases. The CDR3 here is CASSDGVNTNNEQFF. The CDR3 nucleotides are TGTGCCAGCAGTGACGGGGTTAATACTAACAATGAGCAGTTCTTC.

CDR3 residues: CSAGDRPYNSPLHF. The CDR3 DNA follows: TGCAGTGCAGGGGACAGGCCCTATAATTCACCCCTCCACTTT. The chain recombines TRBV20-1 with TRBJ1-6; 8 nucleotides line up with TRBD1. CDR1 DFQATT and CDR2 SNEGSKA come from the germline V gene (reference sequence). V dropped 6 bases and J dropped 2; count of bases not matched to a gene: 3. CDR3 length: 14 amino acids.

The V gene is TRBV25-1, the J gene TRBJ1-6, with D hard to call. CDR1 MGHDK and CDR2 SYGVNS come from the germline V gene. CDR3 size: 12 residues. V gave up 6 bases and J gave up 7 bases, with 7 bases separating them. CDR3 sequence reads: CASSAQNSPLHF. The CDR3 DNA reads TGTGCCAGCAGCGCACAGAATTCACCCCTCCACTTT. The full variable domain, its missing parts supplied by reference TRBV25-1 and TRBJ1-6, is EADIYQTPRYLVIGTGKKITLECSQTMGHDKMYWYQQDPGMELHLIHYSYGVNSTEKGDLSSESTVSRIRTEHFPLTLESARPSHTSQYLCASSAQNSPLHFGNGTRLTVT.

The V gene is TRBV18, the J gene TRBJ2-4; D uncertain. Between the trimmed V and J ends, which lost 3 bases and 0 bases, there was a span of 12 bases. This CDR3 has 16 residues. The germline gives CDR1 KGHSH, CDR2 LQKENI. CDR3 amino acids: CASSPTVGIAKNIQYF. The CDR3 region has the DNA TGTGCCAGCTCACCGACGGTTGGGATAGCCAAAAACATTCAGTACTTC. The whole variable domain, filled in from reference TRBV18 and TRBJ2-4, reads NAGVMQNPRHLVRRRGQEARLRCSPMKGHSHVYWYRQLPEEGLKFMVYLQKENIIDESGMPKERFSAEFPKEGPSILRIQQVVRGDSAAYFCASSPTVGIAKNIQYFGAGTRLSVL.

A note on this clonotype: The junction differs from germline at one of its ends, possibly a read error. In DNA, the CDR3 is TGTGCCAGCCCCACGACCAGGGGCACTGAGGCTTTCTTT. As protein: CASPTTRGTEAFF. V and J are TRBV2 and TRBJ1-1; weak D call: TRBD1 (6 bases). The CDR3 sequence is 13 residues long. Germline V CDR1 and CDR2: SNHLY, FYNNEI.

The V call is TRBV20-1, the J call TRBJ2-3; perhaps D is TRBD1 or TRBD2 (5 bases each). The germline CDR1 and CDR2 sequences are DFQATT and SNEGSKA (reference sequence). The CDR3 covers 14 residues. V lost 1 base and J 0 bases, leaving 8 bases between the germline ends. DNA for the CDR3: TGCAGTGCTAGAGTCTGGGACAGCACAGATACGCAGTATTTT. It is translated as CSARVWDSTDTQYF.

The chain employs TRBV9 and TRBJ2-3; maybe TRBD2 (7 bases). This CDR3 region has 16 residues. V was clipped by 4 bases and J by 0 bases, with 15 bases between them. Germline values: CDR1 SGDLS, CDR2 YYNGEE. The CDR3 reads CASSPAGGHSTDTQYF. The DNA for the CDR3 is TGTGCCAGCAGCCCGGCCGGGGGGCACAGCACAGATACGCAGTATTTT.

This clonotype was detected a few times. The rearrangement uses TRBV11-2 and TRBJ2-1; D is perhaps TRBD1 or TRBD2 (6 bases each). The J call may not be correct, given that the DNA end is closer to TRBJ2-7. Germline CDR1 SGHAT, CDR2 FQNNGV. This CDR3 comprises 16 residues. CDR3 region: CASSPLWGASYNEQYF. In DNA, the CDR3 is TGTGCCAGCAGCCCATTGTGGGGGGCCTCCTACAATGAGCAGTACTTC.

CDR3 in amino acids: CASSFRTLGEAFF. The DNA for the CDR3 is TGTGCCAGCAGTTTCCGCACTCTTGGCGAAGCTTTCTTT. V usage is TRBV28 and J usage is TRBJ1-1, with D uncertain. Germline V gene data show CDR1 as MDHEN and CDR2 as SYDVKM. The CDR3 is 13 residues long. V dropped 3 bases and J dropped 8 bases, with 13 bases sitting between them.

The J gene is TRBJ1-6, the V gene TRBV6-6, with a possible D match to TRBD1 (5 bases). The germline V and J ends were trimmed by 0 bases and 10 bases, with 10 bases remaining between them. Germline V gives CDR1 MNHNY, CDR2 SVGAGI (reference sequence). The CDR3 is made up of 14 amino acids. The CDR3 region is CASSYSGEASPLHF. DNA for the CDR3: TGTGCCAGCAGTTACTCAGGGGAGGCCTCACCCCTCCACTTT.

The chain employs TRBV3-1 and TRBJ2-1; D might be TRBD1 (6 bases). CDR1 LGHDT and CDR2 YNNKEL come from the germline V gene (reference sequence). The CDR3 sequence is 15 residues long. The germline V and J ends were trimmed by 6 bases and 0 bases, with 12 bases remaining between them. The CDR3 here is CASRARGSSYNEQFF. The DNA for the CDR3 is TGTGCCAGCAGGGCGAGGGGGAGCTCCTACAATGAGCAGTTCTTC.

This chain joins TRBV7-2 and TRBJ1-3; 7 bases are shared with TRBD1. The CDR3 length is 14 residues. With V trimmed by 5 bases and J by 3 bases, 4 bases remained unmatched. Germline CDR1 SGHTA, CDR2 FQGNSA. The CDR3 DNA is TGTGCCAGCAGCCTGTACAGGGGTGGAAACACCATATATTTT. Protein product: CASSLYRGGNTIYF. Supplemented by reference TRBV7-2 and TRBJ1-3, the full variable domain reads GAGVSQSPSNKVTEKGKDVELRCDPISGHTALYWYRQSLGQGLEFLIYFQGNSAPDKSGLPSDRFSAERTGGSVSTLTIQRTQQEDSAVYLCASSLYRGGNTIYFGEGSWLTVV.

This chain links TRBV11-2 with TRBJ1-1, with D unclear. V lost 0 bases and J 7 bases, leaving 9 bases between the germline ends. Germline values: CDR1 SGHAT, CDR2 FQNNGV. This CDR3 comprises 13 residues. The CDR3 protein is CASSLDEHHEAFF. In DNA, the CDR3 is TGTGCCAGCAGCTTAGATGAACACCATGAAGCTTTCTTT.

CDR3: CASSGPPRNKETQYF. CDR3 bases: TGTGCCAGCAGCGGTCCCCCTCGTAACAAAGAGACCCAGTACTTC. The V and J genes are TRBV7-9 and TRBJ2-7; D gene uncertain. TRBJ2-5 matches the DNA end more closely, so the J call is doubtful. Germline V CDR1 and CDR2: SEHNR, FQNEAQ (reference sequence). CDR3 length: 15 amino acids.

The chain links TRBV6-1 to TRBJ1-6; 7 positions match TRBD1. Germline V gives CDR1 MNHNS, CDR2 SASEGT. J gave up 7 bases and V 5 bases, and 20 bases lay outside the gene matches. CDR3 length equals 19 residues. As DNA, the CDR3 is TGTGCCAGCAGTCGACGGACAGGTTTTGAAATAATTTGGAATTCACCCCTCCACTTT. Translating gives CASSRRTGFEIIWNSPLHF.

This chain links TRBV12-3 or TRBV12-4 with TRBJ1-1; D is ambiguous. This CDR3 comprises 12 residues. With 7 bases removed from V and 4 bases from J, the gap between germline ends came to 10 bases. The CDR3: CASTGQTTEAFF. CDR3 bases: TGTGCCAGCACTGGGCAGACCACTGAAGCTTTCTTT.